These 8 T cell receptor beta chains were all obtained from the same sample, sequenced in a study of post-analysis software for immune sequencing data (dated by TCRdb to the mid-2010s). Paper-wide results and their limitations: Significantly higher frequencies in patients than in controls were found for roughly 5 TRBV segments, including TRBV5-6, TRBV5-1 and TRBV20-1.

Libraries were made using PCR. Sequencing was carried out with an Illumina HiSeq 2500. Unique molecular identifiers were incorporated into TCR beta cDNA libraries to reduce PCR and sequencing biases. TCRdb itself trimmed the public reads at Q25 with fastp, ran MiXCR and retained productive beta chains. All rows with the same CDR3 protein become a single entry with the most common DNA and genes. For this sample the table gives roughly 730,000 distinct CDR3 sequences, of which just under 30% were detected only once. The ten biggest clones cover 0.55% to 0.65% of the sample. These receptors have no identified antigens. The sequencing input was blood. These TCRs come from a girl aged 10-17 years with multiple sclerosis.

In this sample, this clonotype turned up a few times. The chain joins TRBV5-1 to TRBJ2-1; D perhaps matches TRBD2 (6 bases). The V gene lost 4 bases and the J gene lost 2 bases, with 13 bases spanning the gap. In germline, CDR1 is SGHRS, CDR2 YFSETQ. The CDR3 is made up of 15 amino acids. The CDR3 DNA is TGCGCCAGCAGCGGGAACTGGGGGGCCTACAATGAGCAGTTCTTC. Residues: CASSGNWGAYNEQFF.

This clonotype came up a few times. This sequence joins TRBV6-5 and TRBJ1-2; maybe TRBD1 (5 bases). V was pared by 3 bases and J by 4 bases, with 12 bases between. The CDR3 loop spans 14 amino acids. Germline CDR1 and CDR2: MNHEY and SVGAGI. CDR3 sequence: CASSYRGPSYGYTF. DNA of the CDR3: TGTGCCAGCAGTTATCGGGGACCGAGCTATGGCTACACCTTC.

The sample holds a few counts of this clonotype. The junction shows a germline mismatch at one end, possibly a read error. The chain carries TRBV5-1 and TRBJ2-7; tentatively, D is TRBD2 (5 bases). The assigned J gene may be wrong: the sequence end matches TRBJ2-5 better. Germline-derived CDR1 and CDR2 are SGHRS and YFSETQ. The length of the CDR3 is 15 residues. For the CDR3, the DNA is TGCACCAGCAGCTTGGGCGACCACCGGGGAGAGACCCAGTACTTC. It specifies CTSSLGDHRGETQYF.

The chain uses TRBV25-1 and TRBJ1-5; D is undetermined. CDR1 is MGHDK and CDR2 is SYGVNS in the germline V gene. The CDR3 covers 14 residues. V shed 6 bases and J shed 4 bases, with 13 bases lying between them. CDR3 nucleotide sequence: TGTGCCAGCAGAGGAGACACCATTAATCAGCCCCAGCATTTT. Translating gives CASRGDTINQPQHF.

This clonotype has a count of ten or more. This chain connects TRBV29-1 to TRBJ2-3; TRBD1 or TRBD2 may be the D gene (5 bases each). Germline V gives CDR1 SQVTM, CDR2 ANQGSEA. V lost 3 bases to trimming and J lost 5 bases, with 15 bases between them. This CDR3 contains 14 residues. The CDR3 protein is CSVDRGRTVDTQYF. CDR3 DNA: TGCAGCGTTGATAGGGGCAGGACTGTAGATACGCAGTATTTT.

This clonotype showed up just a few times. The CDR3, as DNA: TGCGCCAGCAGCCAAGTCCCGACAGGTCCCGAGGGGTCCTACAATGAGCAGTTCTTC. Translating gives CASSQVPTGPEGSYNEQFF. The V call is TRBV4-3, the J call TRBJ2-1; D may be TRBD1 (6 bases). Germline CDR1 and CDR2: LGHNA and YSLEER. V lost 1 base to trimming and J lost 1 base, with 20 bases between them. The CDR3 runs to 19 residues.

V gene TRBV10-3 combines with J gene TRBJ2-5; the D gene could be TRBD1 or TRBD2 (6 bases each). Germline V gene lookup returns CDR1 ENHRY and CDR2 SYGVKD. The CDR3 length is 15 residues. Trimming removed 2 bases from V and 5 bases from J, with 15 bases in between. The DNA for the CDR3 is TGTGCCATCAGTGAGCCCGGGGGACACAAGGAGACCCAGTACTTC. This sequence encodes CAISEPGGHKETQYF.

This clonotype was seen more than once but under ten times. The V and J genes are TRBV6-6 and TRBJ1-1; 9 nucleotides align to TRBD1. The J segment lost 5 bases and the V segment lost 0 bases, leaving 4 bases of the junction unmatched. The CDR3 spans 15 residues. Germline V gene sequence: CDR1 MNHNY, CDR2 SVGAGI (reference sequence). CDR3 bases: TGTGCCAGCAGTTACTCGCGGACAGGGGATACTGAAGCTTTCTTT. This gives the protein CASSYSRTGDTEAFF.